This entry concerns a single TCR beta chain. The target antigen is unknown. Patients between 18 and 65 years old had hyperthyroidism, newly diagnosed and lasting under 2 months. Uncontrolled infection, other autoimmune disease, pregnancy and lactation each barred patients from inclusion. Amplification of TCR beta CDR3 regions was performed using RNA transcripts as template. Primed by the HTBI set, a first-round RT-PCR was run on the TCR CDR3. TCRdb reprocessed the multiplex PCR reads with MiXCR, giving one entry per CDR3 protein. Among about 360,000 distinct CDR3 sequences, less than 15% were seen once, and the ten largest hold 9.2%. The data derive from a study of T cells in Graves' hyperthyroidism and ophthalmopathy. The CDR3 contains 16 residues. V was clipped by 3 bases and J by 3 bases; unmatched bases: 4. CDR1 is LNHDA and CDR2 is SQIVND in the germline V gene (reference sequence). Overall study findings and caveats: Blood also held most thyroid clonotypes expanded beyond 0.001.

The rearrangement joins TRBV19 to TRBJ2-2; 10 bases map to TRBD1. Sample: blood. This TCR derives from a woman aged 18 to 35 with Graves' hyperthyroidism. The CDR3 DNA reads TGTGCCAGTAGTATCATCGGGACAGGGGACACCGGGGAGCTGTTTTTT. It yields the protein CASSIIGTGDTGELFF. Drawing the rest from reference TRBV19 and TRBJ2-2, the complete variable domain is DGGITQSPKYLFRKEGQNVTLSCEQNLNHDAMYWYRQDPGQGLRLIYYSQIVNDFQKGDIAEGYSVSREKKESFPLTVTSAQKNPTAFYLCASSIIGTGDTGELFFGEGSRLTVL.